The rows below give T cell receptor beta chains drawn from one sample of a study of T cells in Graves' hyperthyroidism and ophthalmopathy. TCRdb passed the multiplex PCR reads through MiXCR, listing each CDR3 protein once. The sample contains hundreds of thousands of distinct CDR3 sequences, approximately 20% of which appear only once. The specimen sequenced was blood. Every receptor here comes from a man under 40 with Graves' ophthalmopathy. Each CDR3 is given with its conserved first and last residue. Clone size is not always given. Where it is, it says once, few, many or a class for expanded clones.

length | J | V | size | CDR3
12 | TRBJ2-5 | TRBV3-1 | NA | CASSAVGETQYF
14 | TRBJ1-5 | TRBV19 | NA | CASNPGQGNQPQHF
14 | TRBJ2-1 | TRBV6-1 | many | CASRPLGGAEEQFF
14 | TRBJ2-3 | TRBV11-2 | NA | CASERGGLADTQYF
12 | TRBJ2-5 | TRBV20-1 | NA | CSASVGPEAQYF
14 | TRBJ2-3 | TRBV6-4 | NA | CASRGTAPTDTQYF
15 | TRBJ2-1 | TRBV5-6 | few | CASNRGASAYNEQFF
12 | TRBJ1-1 | TRBV5-1 | NA | CASSLRPGEAFF
14 | TRBJ2-7 | TRBV28 | many | CASSYQGARYEQYF
14 | TRBJ2-7 | TRBV20-1 | NA | CSARGTEQSYEQYF
14 | TRBJ1-2 | TRBV11-1 | many | CASSLPGTSYGYTF